This TCR beta chain was found in a study of T cell responses to AZD1222 COVID-19 vaccine. Assay: immunoSEQ multiplex PCR; the TCRdb copy retains only in-frame clones and omits some. This table holds 100,000 or so clones, roughly 80% found once. Germline loops: CDR1 SGHRS, CDR2 YFSETQ. Trimming removed 0 bases at V and 6 bases at J, with 9 bases between. This CDR3 comprises 13 residues. In the case of this clone: What it recognizes is unknown.

General observations from the study: The peak T cell response came first, and repertoires were sampled only after it. Only a handful of people who got AZD1222 tested seropositive at baseline. Clonal diversity may have been underestimated, and the donors were mostly white British, with more females than males.

The sample here was peripheral blood, taken on day 0 of AZD1222 vaccination. This receptor was identified in an adult in good health. The chain is built from TRBV5-1 and TRBJ1-2; D remains ambiguous. The CDR3 DNA is TGCGCCAGCAGCTTGGACGTACTGGATGGCTACACCTTC. Translated: CASSLDVLDGYTF. The complete variable domain, with remaining parts taken from reference TRBV5-1 and TRBJ1-2, reads KAGVTQTPRYLIKTRGQQVTLSCSPISGHRSVSWYQQTPGQGLQFLFEYFSETQRNKGNFPGRFSGRQFSNSRSEMNVSTLELGDSALYLCASSLDVLDGYTFGSGTRLTVV.